This T cell receptor beta chain originates from a study of post-analysis software for immune sequencing data (dated by TCRdb to the mid-2010s). Background for the entire study: Relapsing-remitting, secondary progressive and progressive-relapsing multiple sclerosis were recorded as disease courses, and subtype annotation was lacking for some patients. The patient repertoires were compared against fewer than twelve previously published healthy control repertoires obtained from donors aged about 6 to 27 years. A subset of samples was prepared in parallel using single-end sample barcoding, then pooled and co-amplified after Illumina adapter ligation. Study-wide conclusions, independent of this receptor: Normalized Chao1 diversity was significantly lower in multiple sclerosis patients than controls, suggesting substantial peripheral T-cell clonal expansion. Direct clustering with F measure showed strong co-clustering of samples prepared in the same batch, prompting a batch-effect correction. The control group was slightly older than the multiple sclerosis patient group. Four to six TRBV segments, including TRBV5-6, TRBV5-1 and TRBV20-1, were significantly more frequent in patients than controls.

V ends up 3 bases short and J 7 bases short, with an unmatched junction base count of 11. CDR1 and CDR2 were assigned from the germline V gene (reference sequence) as LNHNV and YYDKDF. The CDR3, cysteine through phenylalanine, is 16 amino acids long. Only the CDR3 part of the read is kept: 48 bases, read in frame from the first base. The library was obtained by PCR. Sequencing was carried out with an Illumina HiSeq 2500. Unique molecular identifiers were incorporated into TCR beta cDNA libraries to reduce PCR and sequencing biases. Per 1 to 10 million input T cells, roughly 500,000 cDNA molecules were obtained, such that each molecule approximated one T cell. The same protocol used for the earlier healthy control dataset was applied to prepare and sequence the patient libraries. Samples belonging to the same batch were prepared together, multiplexed and sequenced on a shared HiSeq lane. Per the source publication's procedure: Raw barcoded reads were processed with MIGEC, and single-read molecular identifier groups were discarded before consensus assembly and CDR3 extraction. Clonotype tables were post-analysed with VDJtools, and diversity was normalized by down-sampling all datasets to the smallest sample size. Repertoire overlap clustering matched CDR3 amino acid but not nucleotide sequences to correct batch-related cross-sample contamination. TCRdb handled the public reads itself, with Q25 trimming in fastp and clone calling in MiXCR, and kept productive beta chains. Each CDR3 protein appears once, grouped with its most common genes and DNA. What appears here as the V and J calls and clone size reflects TCRdb's work, not the paper's. This sample is represented by more than 350,000 distinct CDR3 sequences; 30% to 45% of them were singletons. The top ten constitute roughly 8.2% of the sample.

To demonstrate the VDJtools post-analysis software, the study profiled TCR beta repertoires from the peripheral blood of about a dozen young patients with multiple sclerosis. Multiple sclerosis patients were children and adolescents aged about 6 to 15 years. About this clonotype itself: The clone's antigen remains unknown. Within one base of it there is no much larger clone, and no base qualities were kept.

The TCR was taken from a girl aged 2 to 10 with multiple sclerosis. Sequenced sample: blood. The V and J segments used are TRBV15 and TRBJ1-4; the central 7 bases match TRBD1. The sequenced DNA is TGTGCCACCAGCAGTGAGGGGAGGGGGCGCGGTGAAAAACTGTTTTTT. Translated, it reads CATSSEGRGRGEKLFF.